Ten or more counts support the clone carrying this TCR beta chain. Antigen specificity is unknown. Germline lookup yields CDR1 SGHAT and CDR2 FQNNGV. V gave up 3 bases and J gave up 3 bases, with 9 bases separating them. This CDR3 is built from 15 residues. This specimen belongs to a study of T cells in Graves' hyperthyroidism and ophthalmopathy. Regarding the study as a whole: Ophthalmopathy was identified by the model a median about 6.4 months ahead of onset.

Authors of the study amplified TCR beta CDR3 regions from RNA transcripts. The HTBI set primed first-round TCR CDR3 RT-PCR. TCRdb fed the multiplex PCR reads into MiXCR, producing one record per CDR3 protein. Found here are about 620,000 distinct CDR3 sequences, 15% to 20% of them singletons; the top ten hold around 4%. Patients aged 18 to 65 had newly diagnosed hyperthyroidism lasting under 2 months. Diagnosis rested on symptoms, serum thyroxine and TRAb, thyroid ultrasound, and orbital computed tomography. This TCR was sampled from a woman aged 25 to 39 with Graves' hyperthyroidism. What was sequenced was blood. The V gene is TRBV11-2, the J gene TRBJ2-6; D not resolved. CDR3 amino acids: CASSLGISGANVLTF. As DNA, the CDR3 is TGTGCCAGCAGCTTGGGGATTAGTGGGGCCAACGTCCTGACTTTC.